The 25 T cell receptor beta chains below all came from one sample that was sequenced in a study of blood T cells in healthy people across ages. Combining a sample-barcoded 5' primer with a J-beta primer mix, a second PCR ran for 7 to 11 cycles. TCRdb processed the 5' RACE reads anew with MiXCR; each CDR3 protein has one entry. The sample lists around 1,700,000 distinct CDR3 sequences; 28% were seen once. The sample taken for sequencing was blood. The receptors were sampled from a woman aged 25 to 39 in good health.

Notes on this clonotype: One end of the junction does not line up with germline, which may come from a read error. This rearrangement joins TRBV7-9 to TRBJ2-1; D might be TRBD2 (6 bases). The CDR3 has 12 amino acids. The V gene's germline CDR1 is SEHNR and CDR2 FQNEAQ (reference sequence). CDR3 nucleotides: TGTGCCAGCAGGTTAGCGGACAATGAGCAGTTCTTC. Translated, it gives CASRLADNEQFF.

This clonotype was seen repeatedly, ten times or more. The chain has TRBV12-3 or TRBV12-4 and TRBJ2-7, with 7 bases lining up with TRBD2. The CDR3 extends over 15 amino acids. The V gene end was trimmed by 5 bases and the J gene end by 0 bases; junction bases not matched to a gene: 7. The CDR3 DNA is TGTGCCAGCAGTCCGCCAGCGGGACTCTCCTACGAGCAGTACTTC. Translation: CASSPPAGLSYEQYF.

This clonotype was seen many times. The chain recombines TRBV20-1 with TRBJ2-7; perhaps TRBD2 as D (5 bases). This CDR3 spans 13 amino acids. The germline gives CDR1 DFQATT, CDR2 SNEGSKA (reference sequence). The germline V and J ends were trimmed by 5 bases and 3 bases, with 14 bases remaining between them. CDR3 nucleotide sequence: TGCAGTGCTGGACCAGGACTCAGCTACGAGCAGTACTTC. This sequence encodes CSAGPGLSYEQYF.

The chain joins TRBV5-4 to TRBJ2-3; TRBD2 agrees at 10 bases. Trimming cost V 3 bases and J 0 bases; bases outside gene matches: 10. The CDR3 contains 18 residues. CDR1 and CDR2 from the germline V gene are SGHNT and YYREEE (reference sequence). CDR3 DNA: TGTGCCAGCAGCTCCCGGACTAGCGGAAAACTAAGCACAGATACGCAGTATTTT. Translated, it gives CASSSRTSGKLSTDTQYF.

The table lists this clonotype with a few counts. The rearrangement uses TRBV25-1 and TRBJ2-1; 9 nucleotides agree with TRBD2. Germline-derived CDR1 and CDR2 are MGHDK and SYGVNS. Trimming removed 3 bases from V and 1 base from J; junction bases left unmatched: 4. There are 16 residues in the CDR3. CDR3 in DNA: TGTGCCAGCAGTGATAGCGGGGGTCGATCCTACAATGAGCAGTTCTTC. Its translation: CASSDSGGRSYNEQFF.

V and J are TRBV28 and TRBJ1-1; D is unresolved. The V end was cut by 5 bases, the J end by 1 base, with 14 bases between. The germline CDR1 and CDR2 sequences are MDHEN and SYDVKM. The CDR3 runs 15 residues. The CDR3 region is CASSSVGAGNTEAFF. CDR3 nucleotide sequence: TGTGCCAGCAGTAGTGTGGGCGCGGGGAACACTGAAGCTTTCTTT. The full variable domain, its missing parts supplied by reference TRBV28 and TRBJ1-1, is DVKVTQSSRYLVKRTGEKVFLECVQDMDHENMFWYRQDPGLGLRLIYFSYDVKMKEKGDIPEGYSVSREKKERFSLILESASTNQTSMYLCASSSVGAGNTEAFFGQGTRLTVV.

The V and J genes are TRBV7-2 and TRBJ2-6, with 8 bases matching TRBD1. This CDR3 has 18 amino acids. The junction had 11 bases not matched to a gene; V was cut back by 5 bases and J by 2 bases. Germline lookup yields CDR1 SGHTA and CDR2 FQGNSA. In DNA, the CDR3 is TGTGCCAGCAGCCCAGGACAGGGACGGGGCCCTGGGGCCAACGTCCTGACTTTC. Translated, it gives CASSPGQGRGPGANVLTF.

This clonotype was counted between two and nine times. This chain links TRBV15 with TRBJ1-2; 9 bases map to TRBD1. The V and J ends lost 5 bases and 3 bases, in that order; junction bases with no gene match: 4. Germline V gene sequence: CDR1 LNHNV, CDR2 YYDKDF (reference sequence). The length of the CDR3 is 14 residues. The CDR3 is CATSRGQGYYGYTF. Here the CDR3 DNA reads TGTGCCACCAGCCGGGGACAGGGTTACTATGGCTACACCTTC.

This chain joins TRBV12-3 or TRBV12-4 and TRBJ2-5; D could derive from TRBD1 or TRBD2 (5 bases each). Deletions cut 6 bases from V and 4 bases from J, with 15 bases between. The CDR3 has 14 residues. The CDR3 DNA reads TGTGCCAGCAGCCCCGGGACCTTCGGAGAGACCCAGTACTTC. It specifies CASSPGTFGETQYF.

V usage is TRBV28 and J usage is TRBJ2-1; D is perhaps TRBD1 (5 bases). The CDR3 is 14 amino acids. Germline V gene sequence: CDR1 MDHEN, CDR2 SYDVKM. V was cut by 7 bases and J by 0 bases, with 10 bases left in between. Here the CDR3 reads CASTGADSYNEQFF. DNA of the CDR3: TGTGCCAGCACTGGGGCGGACTCCTACAATGAGCAGTTCTTC.

This clonotype has only a few counts. The chain employs TRBV6-1 and TRBJ2-3; a possible D gene is TRBD1 (5 bases). The germline CDR1 and CDR2 sequences are MNHNS and SASEGT. The length of the CDR3 is 15 residues. V gave up 2 bases and J gave up 0 bases, with 9 bases separating them. The CDR3 loop is CASSERQPSTDTQYF. The CDR3 DNA reads as TGTGCCAGCAGTGAACGACAGCCTAGCACAGATACGCAGTATTTT.

This clonotype was observed a few times. The chain combines TRBV20-1 with TRBJ2-3; TRBD2 is a possible D gene (6 bases). Germline V gene data show CDR1 as DFQATT and CDR2 as SNEGSKA (reference sequence). The CDR3 runs 15 residues. V shed 2 bases and J shed 7 bases, with 19 bases lying between them. In DNA, the CDR3 is TGCAGTGCTAGAATCGACGGGAGAGCCGGGAATACGCAGTATTTT. As protein: CSARIDGRAGNTQYF.

This clonotype was detected many times. The chain combines TRBV28 with TRBJ2-7; D might be TRBD2 (6 bases). The CDR3 runs to 14 residues. Germline V CDR1 and CDR2: MDHEN, SYDVKM. Trimming took off 7 bases at V and 2 bases at J, with 15 bases between the two ends. This CDR3 is CASMSRRGTYEQYF. The DNA for the CDR3 is TGTGCCAGCATGTCACGTCGGGGGACCTACGAGCAGTACTTC.

This clonotype has just a few counts. The chain joins TRBV7-9 to TRBJ2-3; D is possibly TRBD2 (6 bases). The CDR3 has 16 amino acids. Germline CDR1 and CDR2: SEHNR and FQNEAQ (reference sequence). V was pared by 2 bases and J by 3 bases, with 15 bases between. The CDR3 DNA is TGTGCCAGCAGCTTACCTACGACTAGTATAACAGATACGCAGTATTTT. Protein product: CASSLPTTSITDTQYF.

The chain is built from TRBV5-1 and TRBJ2-3; D is perhaps TRBD1 (6 bases). This CDR3 spans 14 amino acids. V gave up 10 bases and J gave up 7 bases, with 22 bases separating them. CDR1 SGHRS and CDR2 YFSETQ come from the germline V gene. The CDR3 DNA is TGCGCCGGCGTCGGACAGTCGCTGGGGAATACGCAGTATTTT. Residues: CAGVGQSLGNTQYF.

This clonotype was detected a few times. The chain employs TRBV7-6 and TRBJ2-5; D not certain. Germline CDR1 and CDR2: SGHVS and FNYEAQ. V was cut by 4 bases and J by 4 bases, with 10 bases left in between. The CDR3 spans 13 residues. The chain's CDR3 is CASSSRGTETQYF. DNA for the CDR3: TGTGCCAGCAGCTCCCGTGGTACAGAGACCCAGTACTTC. The full variable domain, rest sourced from reference TRBV7-6 and TRBJ2-5, is GAGVSQSPRYKVTKRGQDVALRCDPISGHVSLYWYRQALGQGPEFLTYFNYEAQQDKSGLPNDRFSAERPEGSISTLTIQRTEQRDSAMYRCASSSRGTETQYFGPGTRLLVL.

In this sample, this clonotype turned up many times. The chain carries TRBV2 and TRBJ2-4; 11 bases are shared with TRBD1. CDR1 and CDR2 from the germline V gene are SNHLY and FYNNEI. J lost 9 bases, V lost 6 bases, and 13 bases had no gene match. The CDR3 length is 16 residues. The CDR3 DNA is TGTGCCAGCAGAGCCCGGGGACAGGGGGTTGATAGCATTCAGTACTTC. Translation: CASRARGQGVDSIQYF.

For this clonotype: A much larger clonotype is one base distant, so this may be a read error. This chain links TRBV7-9 with TRBJ2-7, with 9 bases lining up with TRBD2. Judging by the DNA end, TRBJ2-5 fits better; the J call may be wrong. The germline gives CDR1 SEHNR, CDR2 FQNEAQ (reference sequence). The CDR3 is made up of 17 amino acids. The CDR3 bases are TGTGCCAGCAGCGAAGGGCCGGGACTAGCTCCCCCGGGGACCCAGTACTTC. Translation: CASSEGPGLAPPGTQYF.

The rearrangement joins TRBV12-3 or TRBV12-4 to TRBJ2-1; a possible D gene is TRBD1 (6 bases). V lost 6 bases, J lost 4 bases, and 13 bases lay in between. The CDR3 loop spans 14 amino acids. The CDR3 bases are TGTGCCAGCAGCCCCCCTGACAGGTACAATGAGCAGTTCTTC. Translating gives CASSPPDRYNEQFF.

V is TRBV5-1 and J is TRBJ2-1, with 15 bases that match TRBD2. Germline-derived CDR1 and CDR2 are SGHRS and YFSETQ. CDR3 length equals 16 residues. V lost 7 bases, J lost 1 base, and 3 bases stayed unmatched. DNA of the CDR3: TGCGCCAGCGAAGGACTAGCGGGGGGGTCCTACAATGAGCAGTTCTTC. Translating gives CASEGLAGGSYNEQFF.

About this clonotype itself: This may arise from a read error, as a much more abundant clone is one base away. This sequence joins TRBV7-2 and TRBJ2-3; no definite D call. Trimming removed 1 base from V and 6 bases from J, with 5 bases in between. Per germline, CDR1 SGHTA and CDR2 FQGNSA. This CDR3 has 12 amino acids. Here the CDR3 reads CASSLVCDTQYF. The CDR3 nucleotides are TGTGCCAGCAGCTTAGTTTGCGATACGCAGTATTTT.

There are many counts of this clonotype. J is TRBJ1-2 and V is TRBV12-3 or TRBV12-4, with D unclear. V lost 1 base to trimming and J lost 4 bases, with 13 bases between them. The length of the CDR3 is 15 residues. The CDR3 region is CASSLDWKQRYGYTF. The CDR3 nucleotides read TGTGCCAGCAGTTTAGATTGGAAACAGCGCTATGGCTACACCTTC.

A few counts support this clonotype. The V gene is TRBV4-2, the J gene TRBJ2-7; the match to TRBD1 covers 9 bases. V shed 0 bases and J 0 bases; nucleotides not matched to a gene: 9. Per the germline V gene, CDR1 is LGHNA and CDR2 is YNFKEQ. The CDR3 has 18 amino acids. This chain's CDR3 is CASSQDATSTGGSYEQYF. CDR3 sequence (DNA): TGTGCCAGCAGCCAAGATGCAACGTCGACAGGGGGCTCCTACGAGCAGTACTTC.

This clonotype has more than one count but fewer than ten. The chain employs TRBV20-1 and TRBJ2-1; 11 nucleotides line up with TRBD2. CDR1 DFQATT and CDR2 SNEGSKA come from the germline V gene (reference sequence). Losses at the gene ends were 0 bases for V and 12 bases for J; bases not matched to a gene: 7. This CDR3 is 14 amino acids long. The CDR3 nucleotides are TGCAGTGCTAGAGACGGTCTAGCGGGAGGTGTGCAGTTCTTC. Encoded protein: CSARDGLAGGVQFF.

J is TRBJ2-1 and V is TRBV3-1, with D perhaps TRBD1 (6 bases). V was clipped by 0 bases and J by 12 bases, with 18 bases between them. CDR3 length: 15 amino acids. Germline lookup yields CDR1 LGHDT and CDR2 YNNKEL (reference sequence). CDR3 sequence: CASSQEGRGSPGQFF. The DNA for the CDR3 is TGTGCCAGCAGCCAAGAAGGCAGGGGAAGTCCTGGGCAGTTCTTC.